The clone carrying this T cell receptor beta chain is classed as medium-sized (0.01 to 0.1%). Antigen: not known. The sample is drawn from a study of T-cell reconstitution after alpha-beta-depleted transplantation in children. It was with unique molecular identifiers that the TCRbeta library was prepared. TCRdb analysed the PCR reads with MiXCR anew, one entry per CDR3 protein. The sample consists of approximately 8,200 distinct CDR3 sequences, about 30% of them appearing once. This CDR3 is 14 amino acids long. Germline V gene lookup returns CDR1 KGHSH and CDR2 LQKENI. Trimming took off 1 base at V and 8 bases at J, with 12 bases between the two ends. Study conclusions and caveats: Most T-cell counts and diversity one year after the transplant came from T cells that were newly produced. It was reported that alpha-beta T cells came from several hundred expanded graft clones (about two months after transplant).

Sequencing was performed on peripheral blood, taken 60 days after TCRalphabeta/CD19-depleted stem cell transplant. This chain joins TRBV18 and TRBJ2-1; tentatively, D is TRBD1 (6 bases). The origin of this receptor is a boy in the first two years of life who had a stem cell transplant for SCID, so the T cells may come from the graft donor. Here the CDR3 DNA reads TGTGCCAGCTCACCACTAAACAACAGGGATGAGCAGTTCTTC. As protein: CASSPLNNRDEQFF.